What follows describes a single TCR beta chain. Its antigen has not been determined. No base quality values were provided; no much bigger clone lies one nucleotide off. The CDR3 numbers 15 residues from cysteine through phenylalanine. Only the CDR3 region is kept as DNA, spanning 45 bases read in frame from base 1. Compared with germline, V lacks 6 bases and J lacks 6 bases; bases without a gene match: 11. CDR1 and CDR2 were assigned from the germline V gene (reference sequence) as MNHEY and SMNVEV. The data derive from a study of T cells after posttransplantation cyclophosphamide (dated by TCRdb to the mid-2010s). In terms of the full investigation: Using TRB sequencing, the study followed how the T cell repertoire rebuilt after myeloablative bone marrow transplantation with posttransplantation cyclophosphamide given as GVHD prophylaxis. Samples from about 32 PTCy-treated patients and roughly 17 related bone marrow donors of those patients were subjected to antigen receptor sequencing. Blood from every one of the 30 to 35 PTCy patients who had 1-year posttransplant specimens underwent TRB sequencing. TRB sequencing was also done on up to about 3 additional blood samples from 2 to 5.2 years after transplant in 3 patients, and on pretransplant blood from several patients. Because TRA and TRB clonality correlated tightly in roughly nine samples, the subsequent TCR analyses were limited to TRB only. Public TRB sequences were queried against a database of over 3,500 sequences associated with responses to pathogens, tumor antigens, self-antigens and alloantigens.

TRB sequencing was run on genomic DNA with either the immunoSEQ assay at survey resolution or the hsTCRB kit. The authors' analysis ran thus. Initial read processing used immunoSEQ software, and repertoire analyses used the LymphoSeq R package. Clonality was calculated as 1 minus normalized Shannon entropy, and the Gini coefficient was also calculated for each TRB dataset. To infer phenotypes in unsorted samples, TRB sequences from sorted subsets of the recipient or donor were mapped onto the unsorted samples of the same recipient. TCRdb stores this immuneACCESS table with in-frame sequences only. Part of the clones is absent; in the studies checked, under half of the shortfall reflects unresolved V genes, and no reason is known for the rest. The V and J calls and the clone size are those of that table, but D and trimming were determined from the DNA. In this sample the table shows 20,000 to 25,000 clones, approximately 76% of which occur a single time. The ten biggest clones cover about 0.7% of the sample.

Related bone marrow donors provided peripheral blood samples on the day of marrow donation. Peripheral blood and bone marrow mononuclear cells were isolated by Ficoll-Hypaque density centrifugation and cryopreserved. FACS on a FACSAria II was used to sort CD4+ and CD8+ T cells, including the naive and memory subsets. The research as a whole found: The TRB repertoires of T cells infiltrating skin or GI tract showed only limited overlap with the TRB repertoires of T cells in blood. Across 35 to 55 patients, TRB clonality was highly associated with recipient CMV seropositivity and CMV reactivation, and diversity in PTCy patients was similar to diversity in CNI/methotrexate controls. Donor-recipient similarity was low at 1-2 months but increased during the first year, and donor CD8+ memory clones often dominated later blood repertoires.

Sequences were obtained from memory CD4+ T cells sorted from PBMCs. The origin of this receptor is a woman in her sixties or seventies in good health, CMV-negative, and a related stem cell transplant donor. The chain employs TRBV27 and TRBJ1-5; TRBD1 lines up with 7 middle nucleotides. In nucleotides, the sequence is TGTGCCAGCAGACCGACAGGGATTTTGCGTCAGCCCCAGCATTTT. This gives the protein CASRPTGILRQPQHF.